This T cell receptor beta chain derives from a study of spatial heterogeneity in lung cancer. Of note for this clonotype: Being off target in a library aimed at alpha chains, this beta chain has a size of little meaning.

TCRdb independently ran MiXCR on the 5' RACE reads; one entry per CDR3 protein. The sample records about 750 distinct CDR3 sequences, around 69% being singletons. Trimming cost V 7 bases and J 5 bases, with 19 bases left between them. Germline-derived CDR1 and CDR2 are SGHNT and YYREEE (reference sequence). The CDR3 runs 16 residues. Time point specified: blood at routine non-recurrence follow-up after resection. This specimen was PBMCs, taken at follow-up. This sequence was found in a female donor with early-stage non-small cell lung cancer. This chain links TRBV5-4 with TRBJ1-6; TRBD1 might be the D (5 bases). CDR3 DNA: TGTGCCAGCCGAACCTCAATCGGGGGAAATAATTCACCCCTCCACTTT. It translates to CASRTSIGGNNSPLHF.